Included here is one T cell receptor beta chain sequence, with context. TCRdb called the 5' RACE reads again in MiXCR, with one record for every CDR3 protein. The sample carries 350,000 to 600,000 distinct CDR3 sequences, approximately 14% recorded once. The data are from a study of identical twins. The CDR3 contains 11 residues. V gave up 3 bases and J gave up 6 bases, with 6 bases separating them. Germline-derived CDR1 and CDR2 are ENHRY and SYGVKD. These data were also filed under a second study, of yellow fever vaccine responses in identical twins.

This TCR derives from a young woman in good health. The sequenced sample was CD4+ T cells sorted from blood. The chain is built from TRBV10-3 and TRBJ2-7; D unresolved. The DNA for the CDR3 is TGTGCCATCAGTGAAAGAACCGAGCAGTACTTC. This translates into CAISERTEQYF.